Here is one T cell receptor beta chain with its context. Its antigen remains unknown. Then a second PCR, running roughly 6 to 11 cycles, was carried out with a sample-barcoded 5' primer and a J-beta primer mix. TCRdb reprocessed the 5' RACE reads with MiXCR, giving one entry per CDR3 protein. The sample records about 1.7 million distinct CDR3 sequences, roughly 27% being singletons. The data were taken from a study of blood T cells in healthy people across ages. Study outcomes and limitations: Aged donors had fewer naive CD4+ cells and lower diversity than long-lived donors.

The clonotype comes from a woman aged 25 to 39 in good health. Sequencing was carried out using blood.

The CDR3 DNA sequence: TGTGCCAGCAGTTACCGACGGGCCGGAAGCCCTGAAGCTTTCTTT. The encoded protein is CASSYRRAGSPEAFF. The chain is built from TRBV6-5 and TRBJ1-1; D remains ambiguous. Germline assignment: CDR1 MNHEY and CDR2 SVGAGI. V was shortened by 2 bases and J by 6 bases, with 16 bases between the two germline ends. CDR3 length equals 15 residues.